This TCR beta chain emerged from a study of T-cell reconstitution after alpha-beta-depleted transplantation in children. Regarding the study as a whole: There were some patients whose high TCRbeta diversity at day 60 came from surviving recipient T cells and thymic progenitors. T-cell numbers and diversity one year post-transplant derived largely from freshly generated T cells. Several hundred expanded graft clones reportedly supplied alpha-beta T cells about two months after transplant.

Library preparation (for TCRbeta) was performed with unique molecular identifiers. A single record per CDR3 protein comes from TCRdb applying MiXCR to the PCR reads. The table shows just under 250,000 distinct CDR3 sequences, with roughly 23% occurring only once. CDR1 and CDR2 from the germline V gene are SQVTM and ANQGSEA. Trimming stripped 1 base from V and 0 bases from J, with 16 bases between. The CDR3 spans 17 residues. Regarding this clonotype: Its antigen is still unknown.

V usage is TRBV29-1 and J usage is TRBJ2-1, with D possibly being TRBD2 (7 bases). The specimen was PBMCs, collected before TCRalphabeta/CD19-depleted stem cell transplant. The TCR originated in a girl aged 2-10 years with Fanconi anemia, due to receive a stem cell transplant. The CDR3 loop is CSVEGGGHQSSYNEQFF. CDR3 DNA sequence: TGCAGCGTTGAAGGGGGGGGACACCAGAGCTCCTACAATGAGCAGTTCTTC.